A selection of T cell receptor beta chains follows, all from one sample in a study of T-cell memory formation after mild COVID-19. One entry per CDR3 protein, called by TCRdb with MiXCR from the 5' RACE reads. This sample carries about 320,000 distinct CDR3 sequences, roughly an eighth of them seen once, and the ten largest clones take under 25%. Source material: PBMCs or a T cell subset sorted from them (not recorded which). Receptors were obtained from a man younger than 35 who had mild COVID-19 (a few samples of this study predate the infection). Cell type and time point are not known. The CDR3 runs from the conserved cysteine through the conserved F or W. D genes are given only for firm matches. Only part of the rows carry a size: once, few, many, or a class if the clone is expanded.

CDR3	DNA	V	size	D	J
CASSLGGGGGPGTQYF	TGTGCCAGCAGCCTCGGGGGCGGCGGGGGGCCAGGGACCCAGTACTTC	TRBV6-1	.	TRBD2	TRBJ2-5
CASSGAGPYEQYF	TGTGCCAGCAGCGGAGCAGGACCCTACGAGCAGTACTTC	TRBV7-8	few	.	TRBJ2-7
CSVRGGSTDTQYF	TGCAGCGTTCGGGGGGGGAGCACAGATACGCAGTATTTT	TRBV29-1	.	TRBD2	TRBJ2-3
CASSLLDQPNYGYTF	TGTGCCAGCAGCTTGCTGGACCAACCTAACTATGGCTACACCTTC	TRBV5-5	few	.	TRBJ1-2
CASSFAGTGELFF	TGTGCCAGCAGTTTTGCGGGTACCGGGGAGCTGTTTTTT	TRBV12-3/TRBV12-4	many	.	TRBJ2-2
CASSLYGELFF	TGTGCCAGCAGCTTGTACGGGGAGCTGTTTTTT	TRBV5-6	.	.	TRBJ2-2
CASSPRVGSGGLPYNEQFF	TGTGCCAGCTCACCACGGGTCGGTAGCGGGGGCCTGCCCTACAATGAGCAGTTCTTC	TRBV18	many	TRBD2	TRBJ2-1
CASSQEGTYQETQYF	TGTGCCAGCAGCCAAGAAGGAACCTACCAAGAGACCCAGTACTTC	TRBV14	few	.	TRBJ2-5
CASSHILAGRDKNIQYF	TGTGCCAGCAGCCACATCCTAGCGGGCCGGGACAAAAACATTCAGTACTTC	TRBV4-2	few	TRBD2	TRBJ2-4
CASSYGQLNEKLFF	TGTGCCAGCAGCTATGGACAGCTGAATGAAAAACTGTTTTTT	TRBV5-4	.	.	TRBJ1-4
CASSVGPSYEQYF	TGTGCCAGCAGCGTCGGCCCTAGCTACGAGCAGTACTTC	TRBV9	few	.	TRBJ2-7
CASSYSAGGRLEQYF	TGTGCCAGCAGTTACTCGGCAGGGGGCCGGCTCGAGCAGTACTTC	TRBV6-2/TRBV6-3	few	TRBD1	TRBJ2-7
CASSLRSGGTYNEQFF	TGCGCCAGCAGCCTCAGATCGGGGGGTACCTACAATGAGCAGTTCTTC	TRBV4-1	many	TRBD2	TRBJ2-1
CASSLTFSGATYNEQFF	TGTGCCAGCAGCTTAACCTTCAGCGGGGCCACCTACAATGAGCAGTTCTTC	TRBV7-3	.	TRBD2	TRBJ2-1
CATYPPSGGALRETQYF	TGTGCCACCTACCCGCCTAGCGGGGGGGCCCTGCGGGAGACCCAGTACTTC	TRBV7-4	few	TRBD2	TRBJ2-5
CASSDSGGAGANVLTF	TGTGCCAGCAGTGACTCAGGGGGCGCTGGGGCCAACGTCCTGACTTTC	TRBV6-4	many	TRBD1	TRBJ2-6
CASSLRLAGQGYNEQFF	TGTGCCAGCAGCTTACGGTTGGCCGGCCAAGGCTACAATGAGCAGTTCTTC	TRBV7-3	once	.	TRBJ2-1
CASSQDGVTGAVWGNTEAFF	TGCGCCAGCAGCCAAGATGGGGTGACGGGGGCCGTTTGGGGGAACACTGAAGCTTTCTTT	TRBV4-1	few	.	TRBJ1-1
CASSQEMAPNTDTQYF	TGCGCCAGCAGCCAAGAGATGGCGCCAAACACAGATACGCAGTATTTT	TRBV4-1	few	.	TRBJ2-3
CASSWGANTGELFF	TGTGCCAGCAGCTGGGGAGCGAACACCGGGGAGCTGTTTTTT	TRBV11-3	few	.	TRBJ2-2